Listed here are 4 T cell receptor beta chains from one sample, sequenced in a study of CD8+ T cells in alopecia areata. Sequencing used cDNA as its template, made by extracting RNA and reverse transcribing it. This table comes from immunoSEQ multiplex PCR, and its TCRdb copy is limited to in-frame clones, with some not included. The data list about 300,000 clones, none observed once; 1.2% falls to the top ten. Cells that came from pooled cutaneous lymph nodes were sorted using CD4, CD8alpha, NKG2D, NKG2ACE and other markers. The sample comprised CD4+ T cells sorted from a lymph node. Receptors were obtained from a C3H/HeJ mouse with alopecia areata. Mice of this strain are of MHC haplotype H2-k.

This clone was counted only a few times. Gene labels here are mouse ones. The read ends 4 residues early relative to the CDR3; the germline J gene fills the gap. The chain is built from TRBV1 and TRBJ2-7; 10 nucleotides agree with TRBD2. J lost 3 bases, V lost 5 bases, and 4 bases had no gene match. Germline assignment: CDR1 NSQYPW and CDR2 LRSPGD (reference sequence). This CDR3 is built from 14 residues. The CDR3 reads CTCSPGLGHYEQYF. CDR3 DNA (partial): TGCACCTGCAGTCCGGGACTGGGGCACTAT.

This clone has at least ten counts. Mouse names are used for the genes. The missing CDR3 end, 4 residues past where the read stops, is filled in from the germline J gene. The sample carries other DNA sequences with the same CDR3. This sequence joins TRBV13-1 and TRBJ2-7; tentative D call: TRBD1 (5 bases). V shed 3 bases and J shed 1 base, with 11 bases lying between them. Looked up from germline, CDR1 is NSHNY and CDR2 is SYGAGN. This CDR3 comprises 14 residues. CDR3 DNA, as far as it was read: TGTGCCAGCAGTGGTGACAGAATATCCTAT. Amino acid sequence: CASSGDRISY. The CDR3 in its entirety is CASSGDRISYEQYF.

Notes on this clone: Gene labels here are mouse ones. The read ends 4 residues shy of where the CDR3 ends; the end is completed using the germline J gene. V usage is TRBV13-3 and J usage is TRBJ1-2; D unresolved. The V gene lost 3 bases and the J gene lost 0 bases, with 9 bases spanning the gap. Germline V gives CDR1 NNHDY, CDR2 SYVADS. This CDR3 has 14 residues. CDR3 bases read: TGTGCCAGCAGTGGGTACAAGACAAACTCC. It is translated as CASSGYKTNS. The whole CDR3 is CASSGYKTNSDYTF.

A remark on this clone: The genes are named according to mouse. The CDR3 end is not reached by the read, which stops 4 residues before it; the germline J gene fills it in. The rearrangement links TRBV12-1 to TRBJ1-2; D ambiguous. The CDR3 is 13 amino acids. The V end lost 0 bases, the J end lost 3 bases, and 7 bases lay between the germline ends. Germline-derived CDR1 and CDR2 are SGHSN and HYEKVE. This CDR3 reads CASSLDGDSDYTF. CDR3 bases read: TGTGCCAGCTCTCTCGATGGGGACTCC. The variable domain in full, completed from reference TRBV12-1 and TRBJ1-2, reads DSGVVQSPRHIIKEKGGRSVLTCIPISGHSNVVWYQQTLGKELKFLIQHYEKVERDKGFLPSRFSVQQFDDYHSEMNMSALELEDSAMYFCASSLDGDSDYTFGSGTRLLVI.